The 4 T cell receptor beta chains reported below all come from one sample, sequenced in a study of T cells in tuberculosis. Sequencing was performed with immunoSEQ multiplex PCR; in TCRdb, only in-frame clones are kept and a portion is missing. Here the sample spans more than 30,000 clones, about 94% being singletons. Input material: PBMCs. The source is a donor aged 10 to 29 with latent tuberculosis or without tuberculosis infection. Some clones in this sample may be carry-over from other donors' samples.

As regards this clone: The germline gene is not matched at one end of the junction; a read error may be the cause. The rearrangement uses TRBV6-6 and TRBJ1-1, with D tentatively TRBD1 (6 bases). Looked up from germline, CDR1 is MNHNY and CDR2 is SVGAGI (reference sequence). The CDR3 consists of 14 residues. The CDR3 loop is CASSYSGQNRTPCF. In nucleotides, the CDR3 is TGTGCCAGCAGTTACTCCGGACAGAATAGAACCCCTTGCTTT.

This chain uses TRBV6-5 with TRBJ2-2, with D possibly matching TRBD1 (6 bases). This CDR3 has 15 amino acids. The V end lost 6 bases, the J end lost 0 bases, and 11 bases lay between the germline ends. Germline V gene lookup returns CDR1 MNHEY and CDR2 SVGAGI. CDR3 loop: CASRTGHSNTGELFF. As DNA, the CDR3 is TGTGCCAGCAGGACGGGACATTCGAACACCGGGGAGCTGTTTTTT.

This chain joins TRBV30 and TRBJ1-5; possible D gene TRBD1, 6 bases. CDR1 and CDR2 (germline): GTSNPN, SVGIG (reference sequence). With 5 bases removed from V and 0 bases from J, the gap between germline ends came to 8 bases. The CDR3 length is 13 residues. The DNA for the CDR3 is TGTGCCTGGGCAGGGGATAGCAATCAGCCCCAGCATTTT. Its translation is CAWAGDSNQPQHF.

V and J are TRBV5-4 and TRBJ1-5; D may be TRBD1 (6 bases). This CDR3 region has 16 residues. Trimming removed 10 bases at V and 5 bases at J, with 25 bases between. Germline values: CDR1 SGHNT, CDR2 YYREEE (reference sequence). The CDR3, as DNA: TGTGCCGGAAGCGGGGGGCAGGGTAGTAGGGATCAGCCCCAGCATTTT. It codes for CAGSGGQGSRDQPQHF.